A single T cell receptor (beta chain) is shown here with its context. The sample's time point: newly diagnosed GD, antithyroid drugs for less than 3 months. TCR sequences were obtained from RNA taken from PBMCs. The CDR3 contains 15 residues. Per germline, CDR1 MNHEY and CDR2 SVGAGI. V lost 1 base and J 2 bases, leaving 12 bases between the germline ends. For TCR beta, libraries came from iRepertoire HTBI primers and Arm-PCR of CDR3 regions. One entry per CDR3 protein results from TCRdb running MiXCR on the multiplex PCR reads. The table has 250,000 to 400,000 distinct CDR3 sequences, 15% to 20% seen once. This entry is derived from a study of regulatory T cells in long-lasting Graves disease.

Sequenced here: peripheral blood mononuclear cells (PBMCs), sampled at new diagnosis, from a patient treated with antithyroid drugs. The chain has TRBV6-5 and TRBJ2-7; D tentatively fits TRBD1 or TRBD2 (7 bases each). The source is a female donor with Graves disease. The CDR3 protein is CASSYWQGGAYEQYF. As DNA, the CDR3 is TGTGCCAGCAGTTACTGGCAGGGGGGGGCCTACGAGCAGTACTTC.